This section outlines one T cell receptor beta chain sequence together with its context. The germline gene is not matched at one end of the junction; a read error may be the cause. These data come from a study of CD4 and CD8 cells across lung adenocarcinoma regions. The CDR3 consists of 16 residues. The germline CDR1 and CDR2 sequences are MNHNS and SASEGT. Each CDR3 protein is one row after TCRdb ran MiXCR on the PCR reads. The sample lists some 23,000 distinct CDR3 sequences; less than 60% were seen once. Sequences were obtained from CD8+ T cells from the center of a lung tumor. This receptor was identified in a male donor with lung adenocarcinoma. The CD4 and CD8 labels of this study may be unreliable. The chain has TRBV6-1 and TRBJ2-6; the D gene is possibly TRBD2 (7 bases). The CDR3 loop reads CASSELRGSGANVQYF. CDR3 coding DNA: TGTGCCAGCAGTGAATTAAGGGGGAGCGGGGCCAACGTGCAGTATTTC.